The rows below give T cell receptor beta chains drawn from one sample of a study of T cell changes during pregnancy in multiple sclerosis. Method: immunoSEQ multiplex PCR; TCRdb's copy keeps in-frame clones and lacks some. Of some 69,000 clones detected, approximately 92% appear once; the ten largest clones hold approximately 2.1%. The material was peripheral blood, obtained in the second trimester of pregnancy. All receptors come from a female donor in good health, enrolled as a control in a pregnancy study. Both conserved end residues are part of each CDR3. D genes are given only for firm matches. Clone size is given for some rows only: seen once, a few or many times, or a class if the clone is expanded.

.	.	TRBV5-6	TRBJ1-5	TGTGCCAGCAGCTTACAGGGTACTTATCAGCCCCAGCATTTT	CASSLQGTYQPQHF
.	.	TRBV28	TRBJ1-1	TGTGCCAGCAGTCTGGGGGGTTCAGCTTTCTTT	CASSLGGSAFF
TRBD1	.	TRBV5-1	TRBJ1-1	TGCGCCAGCAGCTGGGGGGACAGACTGAACACTGAAGCTTTCTTT	CASSWGDRLNTEAFF
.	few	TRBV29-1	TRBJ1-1	TGCAGCTCCGAACAGGGCGGGAACACTGAAGCTTTCTTT	CSSEQGGNTEAFF
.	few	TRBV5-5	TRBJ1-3	TGTGCCAGCAGCTTGAGCAACTCTGGAAACACCATATATTTT	CASSLSNSGNTIYF
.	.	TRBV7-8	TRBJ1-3	TGTGCCAGCAGCCCCTCGGGAAACACCATATATTTT	CASSPSGNTIYF
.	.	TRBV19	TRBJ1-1	TGTGCCAGTAGTATTAGCGGGAATGAAGCTTTCTTT	CASSISGNEAFF
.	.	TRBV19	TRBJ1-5	TGTGCCAGTAGAATAAGAGGGCAGCCCCAGCATTTT	CASRIRGQPQHF
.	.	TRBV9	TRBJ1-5	TGTGCCAGCAGCCCAGGGGGCAATCAGCCCCAGCATTTT	CASSPGGNQPQHF
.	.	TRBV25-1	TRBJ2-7	TGTGCCAGCAGTGACCTCAGAGGGTTCTCCTACGAGCAGTACTTC	CASSDLRGFSYEQYF
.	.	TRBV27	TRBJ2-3	TGTGCCAGCTCGGGACTCTTGTCAGATACGCAGTATTTT	CASSGLLSDTQYF
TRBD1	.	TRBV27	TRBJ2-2	TGTGCCAGCAGTTTATTGGGACAGGAAGCCGGGGAGCTGTTTTTT	CASSLLGQEAGELFF
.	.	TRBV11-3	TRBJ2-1	TGTGCCAGCAGCTTAGGTACAGCTTATGAGCAGTTCTTC	CASSLGTAYEQFF
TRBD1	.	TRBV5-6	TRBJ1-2	TGTGCCAGCAGCCCGGACAGGGTCGGTGGCTACACCTTC	CASSPDRVGGYTF
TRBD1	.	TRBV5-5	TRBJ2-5	TGTGCCAGCAGCCAATTAACAGGGGAGATAGAGACCCAGTACTTC	CASSQLTGEIETQYF
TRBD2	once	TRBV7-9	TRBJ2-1	TGTGCCAGCAGCTTAGACCCTGCGGGGGGGGCTAAAAGTGAGCAGTTCTTC	CASSLDPAGGAKSEQFF
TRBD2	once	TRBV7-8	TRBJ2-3	TGTGCCAGCAGACTCGGGGGGGGCCAAGATACGCAGTATTTT	CASRLGGGQDTQYF
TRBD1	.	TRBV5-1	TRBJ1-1	TGCGCCAGCAGCCTGGAGGGGGCGAGGAACACTGAAGCTTTCTTT	CASSLEGARNTEAFF
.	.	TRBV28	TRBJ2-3	TGTGCCAGCAGTCCTTTGACAGGAGCAGATACGCAGTATTTT	CASSPLTGADTQYF
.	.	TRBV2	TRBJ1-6	TGTGCCAGCAGTGAAAGGGGAAATAGGAATTCACCCCTCCACTTT	CASSERGNRNSPLHF
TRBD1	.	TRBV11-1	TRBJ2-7	TGTGCCAGCGCCAACAGGGGGTACTCCTACGAGCAGTACTTC	CASANRGYSYEQYF
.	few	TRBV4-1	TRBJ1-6	TGCGCCAGCAGCCAGGGTCGGGGTAGTGGTTCACCCCTCCACTTT	CASSQGRGSGSPLHF
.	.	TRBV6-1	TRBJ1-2	TGTGCCAGCGCTCCACAGGGAAAGTATGGCTACACCTTC	CASAPQGKYGYTF
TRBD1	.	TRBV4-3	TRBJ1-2	TGCGCCAGCAGGGGGACAGGGGCGGATGGCTACACCTTC	CASRGTGADGYTF
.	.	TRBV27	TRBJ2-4	TGTGCCAGCAGTACCTCGAAACAGGGATCCAAAAACATTCAGTACTTC	CASSTSKQGSKNIQYF
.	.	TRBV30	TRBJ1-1	TGTGCCTGGAGTATAGGGGTCTACACTGAAGCTTTCTTT	CAWSIGVYTEAFF
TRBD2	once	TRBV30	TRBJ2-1	TGTGCCTGGAGTTTGTCGGGGGGGCGAGGTGAGCAGTTCTTC	CAWSLSGGRGEQFF
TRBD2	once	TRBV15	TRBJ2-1	TGTGCCACCTCGCTAGCGGGGGGCTACAATGAGCAGTTCTTC	CATSLAGGYNEQFF
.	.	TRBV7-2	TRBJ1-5	TGTGCCAGCAGCTTAGGGGGCAGGGCGGATCAGCCCCAGCATTTT	CASSLGGRADQPQHF
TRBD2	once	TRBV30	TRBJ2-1	TGTGCCTGGAGTGGACTAGCGACCTACAATGAGCAGTTCTTC	CAWSGLATYNEQFF
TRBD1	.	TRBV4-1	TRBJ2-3	TGCGCCAGCAGCCCCCTCGGGACAGGGGATTCCAGCACGCAGTATTTT	CASSPLGTGDSSTQYF
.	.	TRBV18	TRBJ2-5	TGTGCCAGCTCACCACCGGGGGCCGGGGAGACCCAGTACTTC	CASSPPGAGETQYF
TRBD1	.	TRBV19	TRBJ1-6	TGTGCCAGTAGTAAAGACAGGGGATACTCACCCCTCCACTTT	CASSKDRGYSPLHF
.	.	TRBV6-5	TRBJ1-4	TGTGCCAGCAGTACACAAGGGAGGGAACTGTTTTTT	CASSTQGRELFF
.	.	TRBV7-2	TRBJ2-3	TGTGCCAGCAGCCAAGACCGGGGTTTACAGTATTTT	CASSQDRGLQYF
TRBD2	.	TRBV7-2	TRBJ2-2	TGTGCCAGCAGCCCATTAGCGGGGTTCGCCGGGGAGCTGTTTTTT	CASSPLAGFAGELFF
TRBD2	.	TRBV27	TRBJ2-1	TGTGCCAGCAGTTTGCTAGCGGGGGTCAATGAGCAGTTCTTC	CASSLLAGVNEQFF
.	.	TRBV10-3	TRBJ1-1	TGTGCCATCAGTGAGTCTGAGGGCCGGGGGAACACTGAAGCTTTCTTT	CAISESEGRGNTEAFF
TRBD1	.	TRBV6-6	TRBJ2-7	TGTGCCAGCAGTTACGGGACAGGGTATGGCGAGCAGTACTTC	CASSYGTGYGEQYF
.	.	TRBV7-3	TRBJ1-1	TGTGCCAGCAGCTTCCAACAGAACACTGAAGCTTTCTTT	CASSFQQNTEAFF
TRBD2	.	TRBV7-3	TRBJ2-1	TGTGCCAGCAGCTTAGGGACTAGTGGCGACAATGAGCAGTTCTTC	CASSLGTSGDNEQFF
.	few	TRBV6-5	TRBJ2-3	TGTGCCAGCAGTACTGGGGCCAGGGCGACAGATACGCAGTATTTT	CASSTGARATDTQYF
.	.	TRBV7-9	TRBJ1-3	TGTGCCAGCAGCTTAGAGGGAGGTGCGGGAAACACCATATATTTT	CASSLEGGAGNTIYF
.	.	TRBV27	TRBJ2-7	TGTGCCAGCAGTACCGGGGGTCGGTGGACCTACGAGCAGTACTTC	CASSTGGRWTYEQYF
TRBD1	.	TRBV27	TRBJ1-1	TGTGCCAGCAGTGTGGGACAGGGCCTCGTGAACACTGAAGCTTTCTTT	CASSVGQGLVNTEAFF
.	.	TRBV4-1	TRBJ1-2	TGCGCCAGCAGCCAGGAGGACTATGGCTACACCTTC	CASSQEDYGYTF
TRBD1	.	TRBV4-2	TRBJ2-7	TGTGCCAGCAGCCTGGGACAGGGCCGAATCTCCTACGAGCAGTACTTC	CASSLGQGRISYEQYF
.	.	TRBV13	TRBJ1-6	TGTGCCAGCAGCTTTCAACAGGGTTTGAGCTCCTATAATTCACCCCTCCACTTT	CASSFQQGLSSYNSPLHF